Each of the 6 T cell receptor beta chains below was sequenced from the same sample in a study of T cell repertoires in cytomegalovirus infection. TCRdb analysed the reads with MiXCR anew, one entry per CDR3 protein. The data show about 740,000 distinct CDR3 sequences, about a third seen once. What was sequenced was PBMCs. The receptors were gathered from a human donor in good health (CMV status not recorded). Some clones in this sample may be carry-over from other donors' samples.

The chain combines TRBV10-3 with TRBJ1-1; D perhaps matches TRBD1 (5 bases). The CDR3 is 14 amino acids. Trimming cost V 2 bases and J 4 bases, with 11 bases left between them. CDR1 and CDR2 (germline): ENHRY, SYGVKD. CDR3 DNA sequence: TGTGCCATCAGTGAGGTTCCTGGGGGCACTGAAGCTTTCTTT. Protein sequence: CAISEVPGGTEAFF.

With respect to this clonotype: Likely a read error: the CDR3 ends without its conserved phenylalanine or tryptophan. This chain uses TRBV6-1 with TRBJ1-1, with D tentatively TRBD1 (5 bases). Germline assignment: CDR1 MNHNS and CDR2 SASEGT. This CDR3 is 15 amino acids long. V was shortened by 3 bases and J by 0 bases, with 11 bases between the two germline ends. The CDR3 nucleotides are TGTGCCAGCAGTGACCAGGGAAACATGAACACTGAAGCTTTCCTT. Translation: CASSDQGNMNTEAFL.

V and J are TRBV7-6 and TRBJ1-3; D possibly corresponds to TRBD1 (5 bases). V gave up 3 bases and J gave up 1 base, with 13 bases separating them. The CDR3 loop spans 16 amino acids. Germline V gives CDR1 SGHVS, CDR2 FNYEAQ. The CDR3 is CASSFRRDRSGNTIYF. Written as DNA, the CDR3 is TGTGCCAGCAGCTTCCGGAGGGACCGATCTGGAAACACCATATATTTT.

In this sample, this clonotype turned up a few times. The V call is TRBV7-6, the J call TRBJ1-2; 9 bases line up with TRBD1. The junction had 8 bases not matched to a gene; V was cut back by 5 bases and J by 7 bases. There are 14 residues in the CDR3. Per germline, CDR1 SGHVS and CDR2 FNYEAQ. The CDR3 protein is CASSPRTGAAGYTF. The CDR3 DNA reads TGTGCCAGCAGCCCGCGGACAGGGGCTGCTGGCTACACCTTC.

This clonotype has more than one count but fewer than ten. The chain has TRBV12-3 or TRBV12-4 and TRBJ2-3; perhaps TRBD1 as D (5 bases). V lost 3 bases and J 2 bases, leaving 9 bases between the germline ends. This CDR3 region has 14 residues. This CDR3 reads CASSFIGATDTQYF. CDR3 nucleotide sequence: TGTGCCAGCAGTTTTATAGGGGCCACAGATACGCAGTATTTT.

The CDR3 DNA reads as TGTGCCAGCAGTGATAATCTAGGAAGGGAGACCCAGTACTTC. Protein sequence: CASSDNLGRETQYF. V gene TRBV6-1 combines with J gene TRBJ2-5; no clear D. The CDR3 contains 14 residues. Germline loops: CDR1 MNHNS, CDR2 SASEGT. Trimming left V 3 bases short and J 5 bases short, with 13 bases between.